This T cell receptor (beta chain) was captured in a study of blood T cell repertoires in COVID-19 (dated by TCRdb to about 2020). Background on the whole study: Samples from collaborators originated in the United States, Italy and Spain and spanned both the acute and convalescent phases of COVID-19. The prospective study material was composed of cDNA or gDNA derived from T cells, B-cell-depleted T cells, or PBMCs. Subjects who had been exposed to COVID-19, were actively infected with it, or had recovered from it provided the deeply sampled blood TCRbeta repertoires that made up the dataset. The repertoires were made available in a free public database intended to serve as a resource for research on the immune response to SARS-CoV-2. The samples were drawn from two sources: the first 160 participants of the ongoing ImmuneRACE study, and 950 to 1,500 subjects contributed by 6 global collaborators. Nearly every sample came with metadata listing a de-identified subject ID, COVID-19 status, age in years and sex. Where available, HLA class I and class II types were obtained from metadata supplied by the sample provider rather than from assay-based typing.

Overall study outcomes, separate from this receptor: Clinical and demographic metadata were provided uncurated, with the amount varying by source and participant.

The immunoSEQ Assay, a bias-controlled multiplex PCR, was used to amplify TCRbeta CDR3 regions from genomic DNA. Turning to the authors' computational methods: Within the assay, amplification of reference gene primers was used to estimate how many nucleated cells each sample contained. To quantify the absolute abundance of each unique TCRbeta CDR3 rearrangement, sequence reads were collapsed and filtered. For each sample, productive Simpson clonality was calculated by taking the square root of Simpson's diversity index across productive rearrangements. TCRdb provides this immuneACCESS table in a form limited to in-frame rearrangements. Some clones are lacking; in checked studies, under half of them reflect an unresolved V gene, and why the rest are absent is not known. V and J calls and clone size are given by that table; D and trimming were obtained from the DNA. This sample is represented by roughly 130,000 clones; roughly 80% of them were singletons. The leading ten clones occupy 1.9% of the sample.

This clone turned up a few times. There is no known antigen for this receptor. No clone much larger than this one lies a single base away; base qualities are absent. Each collaborating institution followed its own protocols to collect whole blood in K2EDTA tubes. Collaborator samples were shipped for TCRbeta analysis as frozen whole blood, isolated PBMCs, or DNA extracted from either sample type. Material: peripheral blood. This sequence was found in a man in his sixties or seventies with acute or convalescent COVID-19.

The sequenced DNA is TGTGCCAGCAGCTCGGACAGGCGGAACACTGAAGCTTTCTTT. This translates into CASSSDRRNTEAFF. The rearranged segments are TRBV5-4 and TRBJ1-1, and 7 junction bases match TRBD1. As encoded in the germline V gene (reference sequence), CDR1 is SGHNT while CDR2 is YYREEE. Measured from the cysteine to the phenylalanine, the CDR3 is 14 residues long. Solely the CDR3 DNA is kept, with 42 bases framed from the first base. Trimmed from V: 3 bases; trimmed from J: 1 base; junction bases lacking a gene match: 3.